The rows below give T cell receptor beta chains drawn from one sample of a study of shared clonotypes between healthy human individuals. Sequencing used immunoSEQ multiplex PCR; TCRdb keeps in-frame clones, though not all of them. Among about 2.3 million clones listed, less than 95% were seen once. The sequenced sample consisted of naive CD4+ T cells from PBMCs. The receptors derive from a man aged 18 to 35 in good health. Some clones in this sample may be carry-over from other donors' samples. CDR3s include the opening cysteine and the closing phenylalanine or tryptophan. Each record gives: clone size, J gene, V gene, D gene, CDR3 DNA, CDR3 protein. The D gene is left open where the match is weak. Rows give clone size only sometimes, using once, few, many, or a class for an expanded clone.

NA TRBJ2-2 TRBV29-1 NA TGCAGCGTTAAAGGGAGTGGAGTGACCGGGGAGCTGTTTTTT CSVKGSGVTGELFF
once TRBJ2-7 TRBV10-3 NA TGTGCCATCAGTGAGTCGATCAGGGGTCACTCCTACGAGCAGTACTTC CAISESIRGHSYEQYF
NA TRBJ2-5 TRBV7-2 NA TGTGCCAGCAGCTTTCTGGGAGTGGGGACCCAGTACTTC CASSFLGVGTQYF
NA TRBJ2-5 TRBV30 NA TGTGCCTGGAGTGTACGAGTAATCGGGACCCAGTACTTC CAWSVRVIGTQYF
NA TRBJ1-2 TRBV6-1 TRBD1 TGTGCCAGCAGTGAAGTAACAGGGGGTTTGGGCTATGGCTACACCTTC CASSEVTGGLGYGYTF
once TRBJ1-2 TRBV7-2 TRBD1 TGTGCCAGCAGCTCGACAGGGGCTAACTATGGCTACACCTTC CASSSTGANYGYTF
NA TRBJ2-5 TRBV7-3 TRBD2 TGTGCCAGCAGCTTATCTCCAATTCGGGAGGGTGGGGAGACCCAGTACTTC CASSLSPIREGGETQYF
NA TRBJ1-4 TRBV15 NA TGTGCCACCAGCATGAGGCTAAATGAAAAACTGTTTTTT CATSMRLNEKLFF
NA TRBJ2-3 TRBV7-2 NA TGTGCCAGCAGCTCCACCCGGGATACGCAGTATTTT CASSSTRDTQYF
NA TRBJ2-3 TRBV9 NA TGTGCCAGCAGCGTCTCAGGGGTTGGGAGCACAGATACGCAGTATTTT CASSVSGVGSTDTQYF
once TRBJ2-1 TRBV5-4 TRBD2 TGTGCCAGCAGCCTCTGGGGGGGCAATGAGCAGTTCTTC CASSLWGGNEQFF
NA TRBJ2-5 TRBV6-1 NA TGTGCCAGCAGTGCCCAGAGGGGGGCGGGAGAGACCCAGTACTTC CASSAQRGAGETQYF
NA TRBJ2-1 TRBV29-1 TRBD2 TGCAGCGTTGATCAGCTAGCGGGAGGGAATGAGCAGTTCTTC CSVDQLAGGNEQFF
once TRBJ1-2 TRBV10-3 TRBD1 TGTGCCATCAGAGGGGGACAGGGAGAAGGGGGCTACACCTTC CAIRGGQGEGGYTF
NA TRBJ2-1 TRBV28 NA TGTGCCAGCAGTTCCGGGGGGCGCGATGAGCAGTTCTTC CASSSGGRDEQFF
NA TRBJ1-2 TRBV30 NA TGTGCCTGGAGTATTGGGTATGGCTACACCTTC CAWSIGYGYTF
NA TRBJ1-1 TRBV2 NA TGTGCCAGCAGTAAAACGGACCCGAACACTGAAGCTTTCTTT CASSKTDPNTEAFF
NA TRBJ2-5 TRBV7-9 NA TGTGCCAGCAGCGGAAAATGGGCGGGAGAGACCCAGTACTTC CASSGKWAGETQYF
NA TRBJ2-7 TRBV18 NA TGTGCCAGCTCACTTACGGCCGAGCGGTTCTACGAGCAGTACTTC CASSLTAERFYEQYF
NA TRBJ1-5 TRBV7-9 NA TGTGCCAGCAGCTTAGGGGCCGGACAGTTCAATCAGCCCCAGCATTTT CASSLGAGQFNQPQHF
NA TRBJ1-5 TRBV9 NA TGTGCCAGCAGCGGTTTTTTTCAGCCCCAGCATTTT CASSGFFQPQHF
once TRBJ2-7 TRBV18 TRBD1 TGTGCCAGCTCACTAGGACAGGGTCCCCCCTGGGACTTC CASSLGQGPPWDF
NA TRBJ1-2 TRBV5-4 NA TGTGCCAGCAGCTTGAATCAGGGGATATCTGTCAGCACCTTC CASSLNQGISVSTF
NA TRBJ2-1 TRBV29-1 TRBD2 TGCAGCGTTGAGGTGGCGGGAGGTGTTCAGTTCTTC CSVEVAGGVQFF
few TRBJ1-3 TRBV9 NA TGTGCCAGCAGCCCCCGGGCGGACTCTGGAAACACCATATATTTT CASSPRADSGNTIYF
NA TRBJ2-7 TRBV7-6 TRBD1 TGTGCCAGCAGCCCGTGGACAGGGGCGAACTACGAGCAGTACTTC CASSPWTGANYEQYF
NA TRBJ2-7 TRBV7-8 NA TGTGCCAGCAGCAGGTCGAGGGGATCCTACGAGCAGTACTTC CASSRSRGSYEQYF
NA TRBJ2-1 TRBV6-6 TRBD1 TGTGCCAGCAGATCTACAGGGGGCCATGGGAATGAGCAGTTCTTC CASRSTGGHGNEQFF